The next 16 T cell receptor beta chains were all read from a single sample in a study (dated by TCRdb to the mid-2010s). Library prep was done by RT-PCR. TCRdb lists the instrument as Illumina MiSeq. TCRdb handled the public reads itself, with Q25 trimming in fastp and clone calling in MiXCR, and kept productive beta chains. Records with the same CDR3 protein are collapsed into one entry carrying the most frequent genes and DNA. For this sample there are about 680,000 distinct CDR3 sequences; approximately 15% appear just once. The ten largest clones capture 3.6% of the sample. Sequencing was performed on memory CD4+ T cells from blood. These TCRs come from a female donor in good health, serving as a healthy control.

V usage is TRBV7-2 and J usage is TRBJ2-2; no reliable D call. CDR3 length: 15 amino acids. V lost 1 base, J lost 3 bases, and 9 bases lay in between. Germline values: CDR1 SGHTA, CDR2 FQGNSA. CDR3 sequence: CASSLEGIDTGELFF. CDR3 nucleotide sequence: TGTGCCAGCAGCTTAGAAGGGATTGACACCGGGGAGCTGTTTTTT.

V and J are TRBV20-1 and TRBJ1-3; 7 bases fit TRBD1. The CDR3 is 15 residues long. Germline V lookup: CDR1 DFQATT, CDR2 SNEGSKA (reference sequence). V shed 1 base and J 4 bases; nucleotides not matched to a gene: 7. The CDR3 DNA reads TGCAGTGCTAGAGCTAGGGGACAGCCCGGAAACACCATATATTTT. It is translated as CSARARGQPGNTIYF.

This clonotype was picked up many times. V is TRBV3-1 and J is TRBJ2-7; 7 bases fit TRBD2. Germline CDR1 is LGHDT and CDR2 is YNNKEL (reference sequence). This CDR3 comprises 14 residues. The V and J ends lost 4 bases and 6 bases, in that order; junction bases with no gene match: 9. For the CDR3, the DNA is TGTGCCAGCAGCCCGTTCTACCCGGGGGGCGAGCAGTACTTC. Protein: CASSPFYPGGEQYF.

This clonotype was detected a few times. The chain joins TRBV5-1 to TRBJ1-1; D remains ambiguous. CDR3 length equals 16 residues. V dropped 4 bases and J dropped 0 bases, with 16 bases sitting between them. CDR1 is SGHRS and CDR2 is YFSETQ in the germline V gene. CDR3 sequence (DNA): TGCGCCAGCAGCGGGTACAGCCGAAACATGAACACTGAAGCTTTCTTT. Translated, it gives CASSGYSRNMNTEAFF.

This chain links TRBV20-1 with TRBJ2-3; 8 bases fit TRBD2. After removal of 5 bases from V and 2 bases from J, the junction contained 6 bases not matched to a gene. Germline V lookup: CDR1 DFQATT, CDR2 SNEGSKA (reference sequence). The CDR3 runs 14 residues. CDR3 in DNA: TGCAGTGCTTCCACTAGCGGTTACACAGATACGCAGTATTTT. Translation: CSASTSGYTDTQYF.

This clonotype was seen only a few times. V and J are TRBV6-6 and TRBJ1-5, with TRBD1 matching 8 bases. The CDR3 extends over 14 amino acids. Germline V CDR1 and CDR2: MNHNY, SVGAGI (reference sequence). Germline trimming cut 5 bases from V and 5 bases from J; bases unmatched to any gene: 5. CDR3 in amino acids: CASSQDRVHQPQHF. DNA of the CDR3: TGTGCCAGCAGTCAGGACAGGGTTCATCAGCCCCAGCATTTT.

This clonotype has just a few counts. V is TRBV25-1 and J is TRBJ1-4; 7 positions agree with TRBD1. Germline CDR1 is MGHDK and CDR2 is SYGVNS. The CDR3 totals 15 residues. The trim removed 3 bases at V and 5 bases at J, leaving 6 bases unmatched. The CDR3 DNA sequence: TGTGCCAGCAGTGACTCGACAGGGCCGAATGAAAAACTGTTTTTT. Amino acid sequence: CASSDSTGPNEKLFF. The full variable domain, rest sourced from reference TRBV25-1 and TRBJ1-4, is EADIYQTPRYLVIGTGKKITLECSQTMGHDKMYWYQQDPGMELHLIHYSYGVNSTEKGDLSSESTVSRIRTEHFPLTLESARPSHTSQYLCASSDSTGPNEKLFFGSGTQLSVL.

V gene TRBV20-1 combines with J gene TRBJ2-1, with a possible D match to TRBD2 (5 bases). The germline V gene encodes CDR1 DFQATT and CDR2 SNEGSKA (reference sequence). V lost 0 bases and J lost 2, with 20 bases in between. The CDR3 consists of 18 residues. CDR3 in DNA: TGCAGTGCTAGAGATCTGGCATTTGGAGGAACAGCCTACAATGAGCAGTTCTTC. Translation gives CSARDLAFGGTAYNEQFF.

The V call is TRBV5-1, the J call TRBJ2-1, with 14 positions matching TRBD2. CDR1 SGHRS and CDR2 YFSETQ come from the germline V gene. This CDR3 is 19 amino acids long. The V and J ends lost 1 base and 6 bases, in that order; junction bases with no gene match: 12. CDR3 region: CASSLTKTGLAGVGNEQFF. In DNA form, the CDR3 reads TGCGCCAGCAGCTTGACCAAAACGGGACTAGCGGGAGTCGGCAATGAGCAGTTCTTC.

In its sample, this clonotype was seen a few times. The gene calls are TRBV3-1 and TRBJ2-1, with a tentative D call TRBD1 (5 bases). CDR3 length: 15 residues. Germline V gene data show CDR1 as LGHDT and CDR2 as YNNKEL (reference sequence). Deletions cut 1 base from V and 10 bases from J, with 17 bases between. As DNA, the CDR3 is TGTGCCAGCAGCCAAGGACCAGGGTTACAATCGGAGCAGTTCTTC. It translates to CASSQGPGLQSEQFF.

This clonotype was counted at least ten times. This chain connects TRBV11-2 to TRBJ2-1; 7 positions match TRBD2. CDR1 is SGHAT, CDR2 FQNNGV, per germline. Trimming cost V 1 base and J 7 bases; bases outside gene matches: 10. The CDR3 is 16 amino acids. Here the CDR3 DNA reads TGTGCCAGCAGCTTAGGTAGCGGGTGGGGGGTAAATGAGCAGTTCTTC. Translating gives CASSLGSGWGVNEQFF. Combining the CDR3 with reference TRBV11-2 and TRBJ2-1 gives the whole variable domain EAGVAQSPRYKIIEKRQSVAFWCNPISGHATLYWYQQILGQGPKLLIQFQNNGVVDDSQLPKDRFSAERLKGVDSTLKIQPAKLEDSAVYLCASSLGSGWGVNEQFFGPGTRLTVL.

This chain links TRBV9 with TRBJ1-4; 10 nucleotides line up with TRBD1. V dropped 4 bases and J dropped 8; count of bases not matched to a gene: 8. In germline, CDR1 is SGDLS, CDR2 YYNGEE. The CDR3 loop spans 15 amino acids. The DNA for the CDR3 is TGTGCCAGCAGCATCTACGGGACAGGGGACGAAAAACTGTTTTTT. Protein sequence: CASSIYGTGDEKLFF.

In its sample, this clonotype was seen a few times. V usage is TRBV6-1 and J usage is TRBJ2-7; D assignment may be TRBD1 or TRBD2 (5 bases each). V dropped 6 bases and J dropped 1 base, with 10 bases sitting between them. CDR1 and CDR2 from the germline V gene are MNHNS and SASEGT. This CDR3 is 13 amino acids long. CDR3 region: CASSRDASYEQYF. In DNA, the CDR3 is TGTGCCAGCAGCCGGGACGCATCCTACGAGCAGTACTTC.

This clonotype was counted once. The V call is TRBV19, the J call TRBJ1-5; possible D gene TRBD1, 6 bases. Trimming took 4 bases from V and 8 from J, leaving 15 bases between them. This CDR3 is built from 14 residues. CDR1 is LNHDA and CDR2 is SQIVND in the germline V gene (reference sequence). The CDR3 here is CASSSRINREPQHF. The DNA for the CDR3 is TGTGCCAGTAGTAGCAGGATCAACAGGGAGCCCCAGCATTTT. The full variable domain, in which reference TRBV19 and TRBJ1-5 provide the parts outside the CDR3, is DGGITQSPKYLFRKEGQNVTLSCEQNLNHDAMYWYRQDPGQGLRLIYYSQIVNDFQKGDIAEGYSVSREKKESFPLTVTSAQKNPTAFYLCASSSRINREPQHFGDGTRLSIL.

This clonotype was seen at least ten times. The chain combines TRBV4-1 with TRBJ2-3; possible D gene TRBD1, 6 bases. The CDR3 is 15 residues long. V gave up 1 base and J gave up 2 bases, with 10 bases separating them. The V gene's germline CDR1 is MGHRA and CDR2 YSYEKL. The CDR3 nucleotides are TGCGCCAGCAGCCAAGGAGGGACACTCACAGATACGCAGTATTTT. It encodes CASSQGGTLTDTQYF.

This clonotype was seen only a few times. The chain combines TRBV7-2 with TRBJ2-1; TRBD2 matches 9 bases. Per germline, CDR1 SGHTA and CDR2 FQGNSA. The CDR3 covers 13 residues. V lost 7 bases, J lost 8 bases, and 6 bases stayed unmatched. The CDR3 DNA is TGTGCCAGCACGTCCGGGACTAGCCATGAGCAGTTCTTC. It yields the protein CASTSGTSHEQFF.